This T cell receptor (beta chain) was documented in a study of T-cell reconstitution after alpha-beta-depleted transplantation in children. The CDR3 has 14 amino acids. The germline gives CDR1 SEHNR, CDR2 FQNEAQ (reference sequence). V lost 5 bases and J 2 bases, leaving 13 bases between the germline ends. Unique molecular identifiers were incorporated when the TCRbeta library was constructed. One entry per CDR3 protein, called by TCRdb with MiXCR from the PCR reads. Of about half a million distinct CDR3 sequences listed, 12% are singletons. Material: PBMCs from the stem cell graft donor, obtained from the stem cell graft. The chain is built from TRBV7-9 and TRBJ2-7; D perhaps matches TRBD1 (5 bases). This sequence originates from a human donor who donated a stem cell graft to a child with combined immunodeficiency. CDR3 sequence (DNA): TGTGCCAGCAGCCCTTCTAGGGGAACCTACGAGCAGTACTTC. As protein: CASSPSRGTYEQYF.